The 17 T cell receptor beta chains presented below share a single source sample, sequenced in a study of cytotoxic CD8 clonotypes in ibrutinib-treated CLL. Using immunoSEQ multiplex PCR, the repertoire was profiled, and TCRdb retains in-frame clones only, with some absent. Here the sample spans some 200,000 clones, 70% to 75% being singletons. The input for sequencing was PBMCs, taken after 12 months of ibrutinib treatment. All receptors derive from a human donor with chronic lymphocytic leukemia.

J is TRBJ2-1 and V is TRBV2; D is perhaps TRBD2 (5 bases). The V and J ends lost 5 bases and 4 bases respectively, with 15 bases between them. The germline CDR1 and CDR2 sequences are SNHLY and FYNNEI. The CDR3 is made up of 15 amino acids. The CDR3 here is CASSTQTRGYNEQFF. The CDR3 nucleotides read TGTGCCAGCAGTACTCAAACCCGGGGTTACAATGAGCAGTTCTTC.

This clone was observed a single time. As DNA, the CDR3 is TGTGCCATCAGTGAGTCGGGGGGTGGGCAGTTCTTC. It is translated as CAISESGGGQFF. The chain combines TRBV10-3 with TRBJ2-1, with D perhaps matching TRBD2 (6 bases). The CDR3 consists of 12 residues. V was pared by 0 bases and J by 12 bases, with 9 bases between. Germline assignment: CDR1 ENHRY and CDR2 SYGVKD.

This clone came up a few times. The rearrangement uses TRBV29-1 and TRBJ1-2; weak D call: TRBD1 (6 bases). From germline, CDR1 is SQVTM and CDR2 ANQGSEA. Trimming stripped 2 bases from V and 4 bases from J, with 23 bases between. CDR3 length equals 17 residues. CDR3 region: CSVENAPSGVLSYGYTF. The CDR3 coding sequence is TGCAGCGTTGAAAATGCCCCTTCAGGGGTTCTGAGCTATGGCTACACCTTC.

There are many counts of this clone. The chain couples TRBV13 to TRBJ1-1; D is unclear. The V and J ends lost 3 bases and 13 bases respectively, with 12 bases between them. This CDR3 spans 11 amino acids. The V gene's germline CDR1 is PRHDT and CDR2 FYEKMQ (reference sequence). The CDR3 DNA sequence: TGTGCCAGCAGCTTGGTTACGAAGCTTTTCTTT. Its translation: CASSLVTKLFF.

This chain connects TRBV5-1 to TRBJ2-5; 10 bases match TRBD2. V trimming: 4 bases; J trimming: 5 bases; junction bases outside the gene matches: 20. Germline lookup yields CDR1 SGHRS and CDR2 YFSETQ. This CDR3 has 19 amino acids. This CDR3 reads CASSPPSGSGQLVGETQYF. The CDR3 coding sequence is TGCGCCAGCAGCCCCCCTAGCGGGAGTGGCCAATTGGTGGGGGAGACCCAGTACTTC. The entire variable domain, with the rest obtained from reference TRBV5-1 and TRBJ2-5, is as follows: KAGVTQTPRYLIKTRGQQVTLSCSPISGHRSVSWYQQTPGQGLQFLFEYFSETQRNKGNFPGRFSGRQFSNSRSEMNVSTLELGDSALYLCASSPPSGSGQLVGETQYFGPGTRLLVL.

This chain links TRBV5-1 with TRBJ2-7; the match to TRBD2 covers 15 bases. Germline assignment: CDR1 SGHRS and CDR2 YFSETQ. Trimming took 4 bases from V and 1 from J; bases not matched to a gene: 9. The CDR3 consists of 18 residues. The chain's CDR3 is CASSAGLAGGPLSYEQYF. Written as DNA, the CDR3 is TGCGCCAGCAGCGCGGGACTAGCGGGGGGACCACTATCCTACGAGCAGTACTTC.

This clone was seen only a few times. The chain uses TRBV6-5 and TRBJ2-4, with TRBD1 identical over 7 bases. Germline V gene sequence: CDR1 MNHEY, CDR2 SVGAGI. This CDR3 spans 15 amino acids. J lost 3 bases, V lost 6 bases, and 8 bases had no gene match. The CDR3 DNA is TGTGCCAGCAGGCAGGGGGAGTTTGGCAAAAACATTCAGTACTTC. This sequence encodes CASRQGEFGKNIQYF.

The chain carries TRBV11-2 and TRBJ1-5; D unclear. V lost 1 base, J lost 1 base, and 11 bases lay in between. CDR1 and CDR2 from the germline V gene are SGHAT and FQNNGV. The CDR3 sequence is 16 residues long. The CDR3 coding sequence is TGTGCCAGCAGCTTAGTTCGTAGAGGAAGCAATCAGCCCCAGCATTTT. Its translation is CASSLVRRGSNQPQHF. The full variable domain, in which reference TRBV11-2 and TRBJ1-5 provide the parts outside the CDR3, is EAGVAQSPRYKIIEKRQSVAFWCNPISGHATLYWYQQILGQGPKLLIQFQNNGVVDDSQLPKDRFSAERLKGVDSTLKIQPAKLEDSAVYLCASSLVRRGSNQPQHFGDGTRLSIL.

The chain joins TRBV5-4 to TRBJ2-7; no clear D. Trimming removed 2 bases from V and 3 bases from J, with 9 bases in between. The CDR3 runs 13 residues. Looked up from germline, CDR1 is SGHNT and CDR2 is YYREEE (reference sequence). CDR3 DNA sequence: TGTGCCAGCAGCTTAGTCAGCGACTACGAGCAGTACTTC. The encoded protein is CASSLVSDYEQYF.

The rearrangement joins TRBV9 to TRBJ1-1; the match to TRBD1 covers 10 bases. CDR1 and CDR2 (germline): SGDLS, YYNGEE. The length of the CDR3 is 14 residues. Trimming removed 4 bases from V and 7 bases from J; junction bases left unmatched: 7. CDR3 bases: TGTGCCAGCAGCCCTCGGACAGGGGGGGATGAAGCTTTCTTT. Its protein is CASSPRTGGDEAFF. Looking up the rest from reference TRBV9 and TRBJ1-1 gives the full variable domain: DSGVTQTPKHLITATGQRVTLRCSPRSGDLSVYWYQQSLDQGLQFLIQYYNGEERAKGNILERFSAQQFPDLHSELNLSSLELGDSALYFCASSPRTGGDEAFFGQGTRLTVV.

CDR3 bases: TGTGCCAGCAGCCAAGGGGGGACAGGGCGGTACGAGCAGTACTTC. The encoded protein is CASSQGGTGRYEQYF. The genes are TRBV11-2 and TRBJ2-7; 9 positions agree with TRBD1. The V gene's germline CDR1 is SGHAT and CDR2 FQNNGV. The CDR3 totals 15 residues. The trim removed 5 bases at V and 4 bases at J, leaving 9 bases unmatched. Full variable domain (rest looked up from reference TRBV11-2 and TRBJ2-7): EAGVAQSPRYKIIEKRQSVAFWCNPISGHATLYWYQQILGQGPKLLIQFQNNGVVDDSQLPKDRFSAERLKGVDSTLKIQPAKLEDSAVYLCASSQGGTGRYEQYFGPGTRLTVT.

V gene TRBV7-9 combines with J gene TRBJ2-2; D remains ambiguous. The germline gives CDR1 SEHNR, CDR2 FQNEAQ (reference sequence). The CDR3 is 16 residues long. The ends were cut back, 5 bases at V and 2 bases at J, with 15 bases in the middle. Here the CDR3 DNA reads TGTGCCAGCAGCCAACGATCGGGTTTCAACACCGGGGAGCTGTTTTTT. Protein: CASSQRSGFNTGELFF. The complete variable domain, with remaining parts taken from reference TRBV7-9 and TRBJ2-2, reads DTGVSQNPRHKITKRGQNVTFRCDPISEHNRLYWYRQTLGQGPEFLTYFQNEAQLEKSRLLSDRFSAERPKGSFSTLEIQRTEQGDSAMYLCASSQRSGFNTGELFFGEGSRLTVL.

The J gene is TRBJ1-5, the V gene TRBV27; maybe TRBD1 (5 bases). Germline V gene data show CDR1 as MNHEY and CDR2 as SMNVEV (reference sequence). The CDR3 extends over 15 amino acids. Trimming took off 6 bases at V and 3 bases at J, with 15 bases between the two ends. CDR3 sequence reads: CASSPRGGYNQPQHF. CDR3 nucleotide sequence: TGTGCCAGCAGCCCCCGCGGGGGTTACAATCAGCCCCAGCATTTT.

The genes are TRBV28 and TRBJ2-2; D ambiguous. Deletions cut 4 bases from V and 3 bases from J, with 9 bases between. Germline CDR1 and CDR2: MDHEN and SYDVKM. The CDR3 has 14 amino acids. The CDR3 sequence is CASSSPRDTGELFF. The CDR3 DNA reads as TGTGCCAGCAGTTCACCCCGGGACACCGGGGAGCTGTTTTTT.

The sample holds a few counts of this clone. The chain couples TRBV10-3 to TRBJ2-1; tentatively, D is TRBD1 (5 bases). Between the trimmed V and J ends, which lost 11 bases and 4 bases, there was a span of 9 bases. This CDR3 has 11 amino acids. Germline loops: CDR1 ENHRY, CDR2 SYGVKD. CDR3 DNA sequence: TGTGCCGTAGGGGTATACAATGAGCAGTTCTTC. Translated: CAVGVYNEQFF.

The chain is built from TRBV9 and TRBJ2-4; D is possibly TRBD1 or TRBD2 (6 bases each). V was pared by 0 bases and J by 7 bases, with 11 bases between. CDR1 is SGDLS, CDR2 YYNGEE, per germline. This CDR3 is built from 14 residues. The CDR3 nucleotides read TGTGCCAGCAGCGTAGAGGGGGGTCGCAACATTCAGTACTTC. Residues: CASSVEGGRNIQYF.

In its sample, this clone was seen a few times. The chain uses TRBV28 and TRBJ1-1; D remains ambiguous. The length of the CDR3 is 11 residues. V was pared by 5 bases and J by 6 bases, with 7 bases between. The germline V gene encodes CDR1 MDHEN and CDR2 SYDVKM. CDR3: CASSPLSEAFF. The CDR3 bases are TGTGCCAGCAGTCCCCTTTCTGAAGCTTTCTTT.